Presented here are 24 T cell receptor beta chains from one specimen sequenced in a study of blood T cells in healthy people across ages. Then a second PCR, running roughly 7 to 11 cycles, was carried out with a sample-barcoded 5' primer and a J-beta primer mix. TCRdb reprocessed the 5' RACE reads via MiXCR and lists one record per CDR3 protein. The sample consists of roughly 1,500,000 distinct CDR3 sequences, approximately 42% of them appearing once. Sequenced sample: blood. The source is a young woman in good health.

This clonotype has more than one count but fewer than ten. The rearrangement uses TRBV29-1 and TRBJ2-3, with D possibly TRBD2 on 6 matching bases. This CDR3 has 13 residues. CDR1 is SQVTM and CDR2 is ANQGSEA in the germline V gene. V lost 4 bases and J lost 3, with 11 bases in between. CDR3: CSVAQGLTDTQYF. The CDR3 nucleotides read TGCAGCGTTGCTCAGGGACTGACAGATACGCAGTATTTT.

The V call is TRBV6-5, the J call TRBJ2-1; D might be TRBD1 (7 bases). Germline CDR1 is MNHEY and CDR2 is SVGAGI. This CDR3 has 12 amino acids. V was shortened by 6 bases and J by 9 bases, with 12 bases between the two germline ends. CDR3 protein: CASRFQGGEQFF. CDR3 nucleotide sequence: TGTGCCAGCAGGTTCCAGGGGGGTGAGCAGTTCTTC.

V and J are TRBV7-9 and TRBJ2-3; D unresolved. The CDR3 runs to 15 residues. V shed 5 bases and J shed 2 bases, with 14 bases lying between them. The germline V gene encodes CDR1 SEHNR and CDR2 FQNEAQ (reference sequence). The CDR3 bases are TGTGCCAGCAGCCCGCCCCTTTCTCACACAGATACGCAGTATTTT. It codes for CASSPPLSHTDTQYF.

The gene calls are TRBV5-1 and TRBJ2-3; D gene uncertain. The CDR3 contains 13 residues. Trimming cost V 4 bases and J 6 bases, with 12 bases left between them. Germline V gene sequence: CDR1 SGHRS, CDR2 YFSETQ. The CDR3 spells CASSPDGGDTQYF. CDR3 nucleotide sequence: TGCGCCAGCAGCCCCGACGGCGGCGATACGCAGTATTTT.

This clonotype was picked up a small number of times. The chain joins TRBV6-2 or TRBV6-3 to TRBJ2-5; D might be TRBD1 or TRBD2, each matching 6 bases. Germline assignment: CDR1 MNHEY and CDR2 SVGEGT. Between the trimmed V and J ends, which lost 0 bases and 5 bases, there was a span of 22 bases. CDR3 length: 18 amino acids. The CDR3 region is CASSYSPKGGSVWETQYF. The CDR3 nucleotides are TGTGCCAGCAGTTACTCGCCCAAGGGGGGCTCTGTTTGGGAGACCCAGTACTTC.

V usage is TRBV10-3 and J usage is TRBJ2-3, with 8 bases matching TRBD2. J gave up 1 base and V 7 bases, and 10 bases lay outside the gene matches. Germline V lookup: CDR1 ENHRY, CDR2 SYGVKD. The CDR3 is 16 amino acids. In nucleotides, the CDR3 is TGTGCCATCACGGCGGGGGGAGGGAGAGGCACAGATACGCAGTATTTT. Protein: CAITAGGGRGTDTQYF.

The V gene is TRBV28, the J gene TRBJ1-5; 8 nucleotides align to TRBD1. The CDR3 has 14 amino acids. V dropped 5 bases and J dropped 6; count of bases not matched to a gene: 6. Germline values: CDR1 MDHEN, CDR2 SYDVKM. CDR3 nucleotide sequence: TGTGCCAGCAGTGTTCGACAGGGGACTCAGCCCCAGCATTTT. Its translation is CASSVRQGTQPQHF.

The sample holds one count of this clonotype. The rearrangement links TRBV5-1 to TRBJ1-1, with 10 positions matching TRBD1. V trimming: 4 bases; J trimming: 2 bases; junction bases outside the gene matches: 8. Germline CDR1 SGHRS, CDR2 YFSETQ. The CDR3 sequence is 16 residues long. In DNA, the CDR3 is TGCGCCAGCAGCCTCTCTTGGACAGGGGGAAACACTGAAGCTTTCTTT. The encoded protein is CASSLSWTGGNTEAFF.

At least ten counts were recorded for this clonotype. The chain uses TRBV15 and TRBJ2-3; possible D gene TRBD1, 7 bases. Germline CDR1 reads LNHNV; CDR2 reads YYDKDF (reference sequence). Trimming pared 0 bases from V and 4 bases from J, leaving 14 bases between. This CDR3 contains 16 residues. The CDR3 DNA is TGTGCCACCAGCAGAGACCCTAGCAGGGGGGCAGATACGCAGTATTTT. Residues: CATSRDPSRGADTQYF.

This chain uses TRBV11-2 with TRBJ2-7, with 7 bases that match TRBD2. This CDR3 contains 17 residues. Germline V gene data show CDR1 as SGHAT and CDR2 as FQNNGV. V was clipped by 2 bases and J by 0 bases; unmatched bases: 10. The chain's CDR3 is CASSLIAPAGVSYEQYF. Here the CDR3 DNA reads TGTGCCAGCAGCTTAATAGCACCGGCGGGGGTCTCCTACGAGCAGTACTTC.

This chain joins TRBV4-1 and TRBJ2-1; no clear D. The CDR3 sequence is 15 residues long. Trimming left V 3 bases short and J 2 bases short, with 11 bases between. CDR1 is MGHRA and CDR2 is YSYEKL in the germline V gene. In nucleotides, the CDR3 is TGCGCCAGCAGCCACGTCGAAGGGACCTACAATGAGCAGTTCTTC. Translated: CASSHVEGTYNEQFF.

This chain connects TRBV4-1 to TRBJ1-4, with 10 bases fitting TRBD1. The CDR3 is 19 residues long. V was pared by 7 bases and J by 8 bases, with 22 bases of the junction left unmatched. Germline V gene sequence: CDR1 MGHRA, CDR2 YSYEKL. In nucleotides, the CDR3 is TGCGCCAGCAACCGGGCTACTGACAGGGGGCGAAGTTCCAGGGAAAAACTGTTTTTT. This codes for CASNRATDRGRSSREKLFF.

Note on this clonotype: A much more abundant neighbour one base away suggests this may be a read error. This chain connects TRBV27 to TRBJ1-2, with D tentatively TRBD1 (5 bases). CDR1 is MNHEY and CDR2 is SMNVEV in the germline V gene (reference sequence). This CDR3 is 17 amino acids long. In nucleotides, the CDR3 is TGTACCAGCAGATCACTGACTGACAGCCAGGCTAACTATGGCTACACCTTC. Amino acids: CTSRSLTDSQANYGYTF.

The chain uses TRBV21-1 and TRBJ2-7; TRBD1, the table's D call, was not compared with the DNA. The last part of the DNA fits TRBJ2-4 better; the J call may be wrong. TRBV21-1 constitutes a pseudogene. The CDR3 has 22 amino acids. This CDR3 reads CASSKVCQGHRRAPLAKNIQYF. The CDR3 nucleotides read TGTGCCAGCAGCAAAGTTTGTCAGGGGCATCGAAGAGCCCCTCTAGCCAAAAACATTCAGTACTTC.

The chain recombines TRBV3-1 with TRBJ2-5, with D tentatively TRBD1 (6 bases). Trimming stripped 0 bases from V and 2 bases from J, with 10 bases between. This CDR3 region has 15 residues. CDR1 and CDR2 from the germline V gene are LGHDT and YNNKEL (reference sequence). CDR3 protein: CASSQDWTAQETQYF. The CDR3 bases are TGTGCCAGCAGCCAAGATTGGACAGCTCAAGAGACCCAGTACTTC.

This clonotype occurred a few times. The chain couples TRBV3-1 to TRBJ2-3; 9 bases are shared with TRBD1. This CDR3 contains 17 residues. Germline V gene data show CDR1 as LGHDT and CDR2 as YNNKEL (reference sequence). Trimming removed 3 bases from V and 3 bases from J; junction bases left unmatched: 10. The CDR3 coding sequence is TGTGCCAGCAGCCAGAGTATACGGGGACAGGGAACAGATACGCAGTATTTT. It codes for CASSQSIRGQGTDTQYF.

This clonotype was seen ten or more times. The chain is built from TRBV7-9 and TRBJ1-2; possibly TRBD1 for D (5 bases). With 4 bases removed from V and 2 bases from J, the gap between germline ends came to 11 bases. From germline, CDR1 is SEHNR and CDR2 FQNEAQ (reference sequence). The CDR3 totals 14 residues. CDR3 in amino acids: CASSSVTENYGYTF. As DNA, the CDR3 is TGTGCCAGCAGCTCCGTGACAGAGAACTATGGCTACACCTTC. Using reference TRBV7-9 and TRBJ1-2 for the parts outside the CDR3, the full variable domain is DTGVSQNPRHKITKRGQNVTFRCDPISEHNRLYWYRQTLGQGPEFLTYFQNEAQLEKSRLLSDRFSAERPKGSFSTLEIQRTEQGDSAMYLCASSSVTENYGYTFGSGTRLTVV.

The V call is TRBV5-1, the J call TRBJ2-7; D gene ambiguous. This CDR3 comprises 15 residues. V lost 8 bases and J lost 4, with 22 bases in between. Germline CDR1 reads SGHRS; CDR2 reads YFSETQ. CDR3 coding DNA: TGCGCCAGTTATGAAGAAGGGCAGGTTTATTACGAGCAGTACTTC. It encodes CASYEEGQVYYEQYF.

V usage is TRBV29-1 and J usage is TRBJ2-3; the D is unclear. The length of the CDR3 is 13 residues. V lost 8 bases, J lost 1 base, and 13 bases lay in between. CDR1 is SQVTM, CDR2 ANQGSEA, per germline. The CDR3 coding sequence is TGCAGCCTTAGCATCTTCGGCACAGATACGCAGTATTTT. This gives the protein CSLSIFGTDTQYF.

In its sample, this clonotype was seen once. The V and J genes are TRBV20-1 and TRBJ2-5; 11 bases match TRBD2. The CDR3 sequence is 18 residues long. Per germline, CDR1 DFQATT and CDR2 SNEGSKA (reference sequence). The junction had 17 bases not matched to a gene; V was cut back by 3 bases and J by 5 bases. The CDR3 bases are TGCAGTGCTAGTGATCGGGGGAGTAGCGGGGGGGCCCTTGAGACCCAGTACTTC. Encoded protein: CSASDRGSSGGALETQYF.

This clonotype was seen a few times. Here the CDR3 reads CASSEWTASYEQYF. The DNA for the CDR3 is TGTGCCAGCAGTGAATGGACGGCAAGCTACGAGCAGTACTTC. This rearrangement joins TRBV2 to TRBJ2-4; D is ambiguous. The J call may be in error: the DNA end matches TRBJ2-7 better. Germline CDR1 reads SNHLY; CDR2 reads FYNNEI. This CDR3 contains 14 residues.

This clonotype was recorded a few times. This chain links TRBV20-1 with TRBJ2-7; 10 nucleotides match TRBD1. V dropped 5 bases and J dropped 3; count of bases not matched to a gene: 19. The CDR3 has 18 residues. Germline lookup yields CDR1 DFQATT and CDR2 SNEGSKA (reference sequence). The DNA for the CDR3 is TGCAGTGCTCCAGACCAGGAGCCCGGGACAGGGGATAACTACGAGCAGTACTTC. Translating gives CSAPDQEPGTGDNYEQYF.

The chain has TRBV2 and TRBJ2-5; 7 bases map to TRBD2. V trimming: 11 bases; J trimming: 2 bases; junction bases outside the gene matches: 8. Germline CDR1 and CDR2: SNHLY and FYNNEI. This CDR3 is 13 amino acids long. CDR3 residues: CARGSSGQETQYF. The CDR3 DNA follows: TGTGCCCGGGGGTCTAGCGGACAAGAGACCCAGTACTTC.

The chain couples TRBV10-3 to TRBJ2-1, with 8 bases identical to TRBD2. The CDR3 extends over 13 amino acids. The germline gives CDR1 ENHRY, CDR2 SYGVKD. J was trimmed by 6 bases and V by 4 bases; bases with no gene match: 2. The CDR3 loop reads CAISGGTSNEQFF. The CDR3 bases are TGTGCCATCAGTGGCGGGACTAGCAATGAGCAGTTCTTC.